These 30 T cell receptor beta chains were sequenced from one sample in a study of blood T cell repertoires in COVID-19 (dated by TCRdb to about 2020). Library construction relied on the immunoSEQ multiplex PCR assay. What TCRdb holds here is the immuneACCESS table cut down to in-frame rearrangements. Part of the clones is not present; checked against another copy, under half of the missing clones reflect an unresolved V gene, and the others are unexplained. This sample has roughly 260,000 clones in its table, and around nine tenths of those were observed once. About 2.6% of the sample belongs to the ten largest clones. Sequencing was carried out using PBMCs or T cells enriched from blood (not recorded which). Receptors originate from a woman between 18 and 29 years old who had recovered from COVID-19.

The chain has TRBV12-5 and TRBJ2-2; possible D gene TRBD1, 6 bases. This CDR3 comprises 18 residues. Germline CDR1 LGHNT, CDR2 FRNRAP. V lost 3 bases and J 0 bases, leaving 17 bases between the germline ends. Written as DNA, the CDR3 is TGTGCTAGTGGTTTTTCGCTACAGGGAGTCCCGAACACCGGGGAGCTGTTTTTT. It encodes CASGFSLQGVPNTGELFF.

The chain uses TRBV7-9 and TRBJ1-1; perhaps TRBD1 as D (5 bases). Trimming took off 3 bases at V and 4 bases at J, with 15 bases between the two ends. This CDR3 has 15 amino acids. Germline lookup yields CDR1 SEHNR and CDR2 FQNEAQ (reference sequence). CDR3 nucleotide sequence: TGTGCCAGCAGCTTCGGTCTAGGGGAGGGCACTGAAGCTTTCTTT. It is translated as CASSFGLGEGTEAFF. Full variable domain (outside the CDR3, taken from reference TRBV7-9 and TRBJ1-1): DTGVSQNPRHKITKRGQNVTFRCDPISEHNRLYWYRQTLGQGPEFLTYFQNEAQLEKSRLLSDRFSAERPKGSFSTLEIQRTEQGDSAMYLCASSFGLGEGTEAFFGQGTRLTVV.

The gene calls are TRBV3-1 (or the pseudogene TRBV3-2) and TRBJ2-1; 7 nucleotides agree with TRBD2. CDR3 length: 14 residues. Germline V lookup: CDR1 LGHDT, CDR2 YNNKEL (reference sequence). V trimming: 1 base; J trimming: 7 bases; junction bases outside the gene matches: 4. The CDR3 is CASSQAGLENEQFF. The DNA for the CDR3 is TGTGCCAGCAGCCAAGCTGGACTAGAAAATGAGCAGTTCTTC.

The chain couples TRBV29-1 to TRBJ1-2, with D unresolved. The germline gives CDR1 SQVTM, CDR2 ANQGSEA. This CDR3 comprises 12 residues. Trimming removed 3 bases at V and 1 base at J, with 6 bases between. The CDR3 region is CSVESSNYGYTF. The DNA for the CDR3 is TGCAGCGTTGAGTCCAGTAACTATGGCTACACCTTC.

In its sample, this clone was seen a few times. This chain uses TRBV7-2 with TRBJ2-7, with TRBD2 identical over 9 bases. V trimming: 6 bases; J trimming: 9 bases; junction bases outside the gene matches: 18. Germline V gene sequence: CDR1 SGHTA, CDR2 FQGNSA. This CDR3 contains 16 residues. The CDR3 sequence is CASSSPLSGSGRRQYF. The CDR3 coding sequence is TGTGCCAGCAGTTCTCCCCTTAGCGGGAGTGGGCGTCGGCAGTACTTC.

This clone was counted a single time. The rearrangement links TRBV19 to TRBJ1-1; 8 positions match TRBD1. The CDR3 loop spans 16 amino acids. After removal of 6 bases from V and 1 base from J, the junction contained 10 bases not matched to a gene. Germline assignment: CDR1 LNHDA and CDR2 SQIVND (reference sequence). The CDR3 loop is CASRKGQAIGNTEAFF. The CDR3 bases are TGTGCCAGTAGGAAGGGACAGGCCATTGGGAACACTGAAGCTTTCTTT.

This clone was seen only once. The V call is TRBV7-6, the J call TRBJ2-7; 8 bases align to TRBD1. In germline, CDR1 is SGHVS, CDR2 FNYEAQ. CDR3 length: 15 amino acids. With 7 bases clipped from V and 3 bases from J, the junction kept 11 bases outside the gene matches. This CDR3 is CASTPEPGGVYEQYF. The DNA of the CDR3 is TGTGCCAGCACCCCAGAGCCAGGGGGCGTCTACGAGCAGTACTTC.

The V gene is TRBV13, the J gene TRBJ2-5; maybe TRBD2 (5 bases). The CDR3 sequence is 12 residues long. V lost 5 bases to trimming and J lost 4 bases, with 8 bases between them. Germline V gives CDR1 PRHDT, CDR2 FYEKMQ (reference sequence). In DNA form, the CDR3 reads TGTGCCAGCAGCAGAGGACTAGAGACCCAGTACTTC. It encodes CASSRGLETQYF.

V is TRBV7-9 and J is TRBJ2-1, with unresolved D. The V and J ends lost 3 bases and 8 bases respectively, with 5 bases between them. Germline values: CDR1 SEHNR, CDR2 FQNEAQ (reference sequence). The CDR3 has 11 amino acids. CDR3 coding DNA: TGTGCCAGCAGCTTGAGTCATGAGCAGTTCTTC. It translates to CASSLSHEQFF. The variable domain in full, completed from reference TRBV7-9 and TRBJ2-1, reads DTGVSQNPRHKITKRGQNVTFRCDPISEHNRLYWYRQTLGQGPEFLTYFQNEAQLEKSRLLSDRFSAERPKGSFSTLEIQRTEQGDSAMYLCASSLSHEQFFGPGTRLTVL.

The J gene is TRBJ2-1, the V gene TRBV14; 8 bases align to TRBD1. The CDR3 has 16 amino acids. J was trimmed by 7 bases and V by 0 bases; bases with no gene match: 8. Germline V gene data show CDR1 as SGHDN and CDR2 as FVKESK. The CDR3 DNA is TGTGCCAGCAGCCAAGAGTTCGTCAGGGGGCTGAATGAGCAGTTCTTC. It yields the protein CASSQEFVRGLNEQFF.

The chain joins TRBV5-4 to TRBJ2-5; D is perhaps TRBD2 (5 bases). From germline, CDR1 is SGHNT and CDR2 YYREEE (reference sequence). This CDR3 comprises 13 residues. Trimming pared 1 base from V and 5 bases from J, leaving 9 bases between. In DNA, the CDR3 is TGTGCCAGCAGCTTGTCGGGGTTTGAGACCCAGTACTTC. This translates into CASSLSGFETQYF.

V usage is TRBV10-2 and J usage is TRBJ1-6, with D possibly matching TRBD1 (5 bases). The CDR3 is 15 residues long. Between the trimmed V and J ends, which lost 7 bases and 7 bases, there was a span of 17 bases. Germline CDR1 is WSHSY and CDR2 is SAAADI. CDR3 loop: CASTKPGRENSPLHF. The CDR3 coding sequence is TGCGCCAGCACCAAGCCGGGACGGGAGAATTCACCCCTCCACTTT.

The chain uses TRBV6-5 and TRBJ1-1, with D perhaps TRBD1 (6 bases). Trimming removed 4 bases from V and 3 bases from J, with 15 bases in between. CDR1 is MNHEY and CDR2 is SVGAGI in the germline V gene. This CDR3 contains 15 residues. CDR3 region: CASSSGPTGYTEAFF. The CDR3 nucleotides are TGTGCCAGCAGTTCTGGGCCGACAGGTTACACTGAAGCTTTCTTT.

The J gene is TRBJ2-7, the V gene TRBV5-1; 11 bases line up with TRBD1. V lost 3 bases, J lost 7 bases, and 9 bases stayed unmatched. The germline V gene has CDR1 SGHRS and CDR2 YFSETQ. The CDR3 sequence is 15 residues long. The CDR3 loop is CASSSDRGPLLEQYF. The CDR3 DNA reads TGCGCCAGCAGCTCGGACAGGGGGCCTCTTCTGGAGCAGTACTTC.

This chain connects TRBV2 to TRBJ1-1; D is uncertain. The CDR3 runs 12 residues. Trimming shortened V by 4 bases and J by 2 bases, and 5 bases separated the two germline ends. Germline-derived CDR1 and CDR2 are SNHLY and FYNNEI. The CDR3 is CASSVVNTEAFF. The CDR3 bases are TGTGCCAGCAGTGTCGTAAACACTGAAGCTTTCTTT.

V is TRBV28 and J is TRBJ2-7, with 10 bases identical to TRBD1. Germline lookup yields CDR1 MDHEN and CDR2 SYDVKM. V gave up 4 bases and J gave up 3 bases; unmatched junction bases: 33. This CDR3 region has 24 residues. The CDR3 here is CASSSAPGQGSSGVTRLDYYEQYF. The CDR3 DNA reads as TGTGCCAGCAGTTCAGCCCCGGGACAGGGGAGTAGCGGGGTAACCCGCCTAGATTACTACGAGCAGTACTTC.

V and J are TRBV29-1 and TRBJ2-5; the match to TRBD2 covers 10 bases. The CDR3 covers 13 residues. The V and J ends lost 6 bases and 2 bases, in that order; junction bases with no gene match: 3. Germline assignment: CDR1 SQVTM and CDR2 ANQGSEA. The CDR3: CSVRSGGQETQYF. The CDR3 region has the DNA TGCAGCGTACGTAGCGGGGGGCAAGAGACCCAGTACTTC. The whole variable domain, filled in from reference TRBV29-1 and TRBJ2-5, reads SAVISQKPSRDICQRGTSLTIQCQVDSQVTMMFWYRQQPGQSLTLIATANQGSEATYESGFVIDKFPISRPNLTFSTLTVSNMSPEDSSIYLCSVRSGGQETQYFGPGTRLLVL.

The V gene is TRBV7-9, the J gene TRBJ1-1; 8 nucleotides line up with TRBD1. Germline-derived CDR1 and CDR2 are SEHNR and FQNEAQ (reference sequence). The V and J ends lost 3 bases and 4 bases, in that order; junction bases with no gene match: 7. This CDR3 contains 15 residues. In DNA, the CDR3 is TGTGCCAGCAGCTTGACAGGGGACGGAAGCACTGAAGCTTTCTTT. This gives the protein CASSLTGDGSTEAFF.

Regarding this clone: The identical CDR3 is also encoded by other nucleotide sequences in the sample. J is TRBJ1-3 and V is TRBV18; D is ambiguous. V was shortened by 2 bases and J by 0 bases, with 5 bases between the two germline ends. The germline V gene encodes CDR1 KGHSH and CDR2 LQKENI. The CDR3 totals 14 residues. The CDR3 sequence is CASSPSSSGNTIYF. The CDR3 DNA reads TGTGCCAGCTCACCATCCAGCTCTGGAAACACCATATATTTT. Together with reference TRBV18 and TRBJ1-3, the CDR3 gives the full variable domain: NAGVMQNPRHLVRRRGQEARLRCSPMKGHSHVYWYRQLPEEGLKFMVYLQKENIIDESGMPKERFSAEFPKEGPSILRIQQVVRGDSAAYFCASSPSSSGNTIYFGEGSWLTVV.

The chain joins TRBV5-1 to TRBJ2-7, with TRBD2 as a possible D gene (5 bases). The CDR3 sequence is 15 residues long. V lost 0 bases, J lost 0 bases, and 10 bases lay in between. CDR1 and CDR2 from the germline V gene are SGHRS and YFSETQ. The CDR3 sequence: CASSLVDYPSYEQYF. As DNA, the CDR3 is TGCGCCAGCAGCTTGGTTGACTACCCCTCCTACGAGCAGTACTTC.

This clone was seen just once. The CDR3, as DNA: TGTGCCAGCAGCTTAGAACAGGGGCCTAATTCACCCCTCCACTTT. It is translated as CASSLEQGPNSPLHF. J is TRBJ1-6 and V is TRBV7-6; 7 nucleotides agree with TRBD1. CDR3 length equals 15 residues. Germline trimming cut 1 base from V and 6 bases from J; bases unmatched to any gene: 3. Germline loops: CDR1 SGHVS, CDR2 FNYEAQ.

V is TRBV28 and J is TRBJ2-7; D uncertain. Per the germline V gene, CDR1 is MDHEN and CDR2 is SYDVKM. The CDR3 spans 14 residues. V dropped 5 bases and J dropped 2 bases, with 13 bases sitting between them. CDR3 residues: CASSRVLLPYEQYF. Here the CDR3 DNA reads TGTGCCAGCAGTCGGGTCCTTCTTCCCTACGAGCAGTACTTC.

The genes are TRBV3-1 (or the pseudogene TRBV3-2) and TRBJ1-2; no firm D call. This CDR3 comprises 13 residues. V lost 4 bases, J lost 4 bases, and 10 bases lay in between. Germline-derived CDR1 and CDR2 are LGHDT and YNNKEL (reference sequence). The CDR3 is CASSPGIAYGYTF. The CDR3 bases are TGTGCCAGCAGCCCCGGTATAGCCTATGGCTACACCTTC.

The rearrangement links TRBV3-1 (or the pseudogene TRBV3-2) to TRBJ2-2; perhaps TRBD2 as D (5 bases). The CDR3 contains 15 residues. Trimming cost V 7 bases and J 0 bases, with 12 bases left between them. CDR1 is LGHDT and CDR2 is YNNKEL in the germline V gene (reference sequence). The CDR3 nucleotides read TGTGCCAGCACGGGAAGCGGTGCGAACACCGGGGAGCTGTTTTTT. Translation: CASTGSGANTGELFF.

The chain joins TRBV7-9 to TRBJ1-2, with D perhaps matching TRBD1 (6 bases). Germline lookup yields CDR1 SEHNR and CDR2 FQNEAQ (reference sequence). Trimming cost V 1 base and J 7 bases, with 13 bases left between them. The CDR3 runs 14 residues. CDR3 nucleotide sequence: TGTGCCAGCAGCTTAGAGAACAGGGTTACTGGCTACACCTTC. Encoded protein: CASSLENRVTGYTF.

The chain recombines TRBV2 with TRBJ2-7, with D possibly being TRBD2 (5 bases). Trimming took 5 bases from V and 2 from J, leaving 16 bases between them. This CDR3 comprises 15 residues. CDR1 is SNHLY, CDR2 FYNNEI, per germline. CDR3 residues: CASSPTRANTYEQYF. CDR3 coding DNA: TGTGCCAGCAGTCCCACTAGGGCGAACACCTACGAGCAGTACTTC.

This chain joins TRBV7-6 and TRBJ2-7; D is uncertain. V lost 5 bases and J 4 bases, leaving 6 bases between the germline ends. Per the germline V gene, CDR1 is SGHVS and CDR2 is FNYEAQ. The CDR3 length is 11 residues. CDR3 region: CASSAKYEQYF. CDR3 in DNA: TGTGCCAGCAGCGCTAAGTACGAGCAGTACTTC.

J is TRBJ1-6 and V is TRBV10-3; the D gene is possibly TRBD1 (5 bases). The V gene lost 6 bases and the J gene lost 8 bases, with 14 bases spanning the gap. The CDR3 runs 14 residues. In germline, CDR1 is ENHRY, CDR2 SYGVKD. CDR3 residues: CAISQTVTDSPLHF. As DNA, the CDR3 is TGTGCCATCAGCCAGACAGTAACTGATTCACCCCTCCACTTT.

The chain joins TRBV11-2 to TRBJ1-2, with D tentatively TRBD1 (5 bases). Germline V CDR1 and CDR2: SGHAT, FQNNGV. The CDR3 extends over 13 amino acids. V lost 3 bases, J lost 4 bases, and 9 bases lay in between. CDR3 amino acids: CASSLGQGYGYTF. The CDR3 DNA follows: TGTGCCAGCAGCTTGGGCCAGGGCTATGGCTACACCTTC.

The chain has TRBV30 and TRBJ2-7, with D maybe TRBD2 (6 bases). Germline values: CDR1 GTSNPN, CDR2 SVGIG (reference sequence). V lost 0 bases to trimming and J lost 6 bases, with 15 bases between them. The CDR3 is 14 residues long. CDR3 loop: CAWSVGGMTFEQYF. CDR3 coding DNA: TGTGCCTGGAGTGTTGGGGGGATGACCTTCGAGCAGTACTTC.